Below are 30 T cell receptor beta chains sequenced from a single sample in a study of T cell responses to AZD1222 COVID-19 vaccine. Repertoires were generated with immunoSEQ multiplex PCR, while TCRdb's copy carries only in-frame clones and drops some. This table has approximately 30,000 clones, around 78% appearing once. Sample: peripheral blood, taken 28 days after the second AZD1222 dose. Receptors originate from an adult who received the AZD1222 COVID-19 vaccine.

This chain links TRBV6-4 with TRBJ2-1; 11 nucleotides match TRBD2. Germline CDR1 MRHNA, CDR2 SNTAGT. J was trimmed by 4 bases and V by 9 bases; bases with no gene match: 8. CDR3 size: 15 residues. CDR3 sequence: CASSQTSGSYNEQFF. The CDR3 coding sequence is TGTGCCAGTTCACAAACTAGCGGGAGTTACAATGAGCAGTTCTTC.

This sequence joins TRBV4-1 and TRBJ1-4, with 8 nucleotides matching TRBD1. The CDR3 consists of 16 residues. With V trimmed by 2 bases and J by 8 bases, 10 bases remained unmatched. Germline CDR1 and CDR2: MGHRA and YSYEKL. The CDR3 sequence: CASSQPWTGSREKLFF. Here the CDR3 DNA reads TGCGCCAGCAGCCAACCCTGGACAGGGAGCAGGGAAAAACTGTTTTTT.

The chain combines TRBV19 with TRBJ2-4; D may be TRBD1 (6 bases). CDR1 is LNHDA and CDR2 is SQIVND in the germline V gene (reference sequence). Trimming took 6 bases from V and 2 from J, leaving 17 bases between them. This CDR3 is built from 16 residues. CDR3 sequence reads: CASSLEGVGTKNIQYF. The CDR3 DNA is TGTGCCAGTAGCCTTGAGGGGGTTGGAACCAAAAACATTCAGTACTTC.

The chain couples TRBV19 to TRBJ1-2, with D tentatively TRBD1 (6 bases). From germline, CDR1 is LNHDA and CDR2 SQIVND (reference sequence). The V end was cut by 1 base, the J end by 1 base, with 7 bases between. This CDR3 spans 14 amino acids. The CDR3 bases are TGTGCCAGTAGTATAGCCAGGGGTAACTATGGCTACACCTTC. It is translated as CASSIARGNYGYTF.

This chain links TRBV12-5 with TRBJ1-2; D is possibly TRBD1 (6 bases). V lost 1 base to trimming and J lost 1 base, with 13 bases between them. This CDR3 is built from 16 residues. Germline loops: CDR1 LGHNT, CDR2 FRNRAP. The DNA of the CDR3 is TGTGCTAGTGGTTTGGGCACAGGGACAATTAACTATGGCTACACCTTC. Translated, it gives CASGLGTGTINYGYTF.

The chain carries TRBV11-2 and TRBJ1-2; no clear D gene. There are 14 residues in the CDR3. V was clipped by 4 bases and J by 8 bases, with 17 bases between them. Germline V gives CDR1 SGHAT, CDR2 FQNNGV. The CDR3 coding sequence is TGTGCCAGCAGCTACCTACCGGGTGGTTACGGCTACACCTTC. It is translated as CASSYLPGGYGYTF.

V usage is TRBV18 and J usage is TRBJ1-4; no clear D gene. Germline CDR1 KGHSH, CDR2 LQKENI. V dropped 3 bases and J dropped 7 bases, with 12 bases sitting between them. This CDR3 contains 14 residues. This CDR3 reads CASSPREGFEKLFF. CDR3 coding DNA: TGTGCCAGCTCACCCCGCGAGGGTTTTGAAAAACTGTTTTTT.

This clone ranks as medium-sized. V usage is TRBV10-3 and J usage is TRBJ2-3; the D is unclear. Per the germline V gene, CDR1 is ENHRY and CDR2 is SYGVKD. There are 12 residues in the CDR3. Trimming pared 2 bases from V and 5 bases from J, leaving 5 bases between. The CDR3 DNA reads TGTGCCATCAGTGAGCTGGGAGATACGCAGTATTTT. Residues: CAISELGDTQYF.

Worth noting for this clone: The same CDR3 is also encoded by other DNA sequences in this sample. This chain links TRBV11-2 with TRBJ2-1, with D possibly matching TRBD2 (6 bases). The V end was cut by 5 bases, the J end by 0 bases, with 17 bases between. There are 17 residues in the CDR3. The germline V gene encodes CDR1 SGHAT and CDR2 FQNNGV. The DNA for the CDR3 is TGTGCCAGCAGCCCGCGGGGCGGTTTAAGCTCCTACAATGAGCAGTTCTTC. Its translation: CASSPRGGLSSYNEQFF. Filled out from reference TRBV11-2 and TRBJ2-1, the complete variable domain reads EAGVAQSPRYKIIEKRQSVAFWCNPISGHATLYWYQQILGQGPKLLIQFQNNGVVDDSQLPKDRFSAERLKGVDSTLKIQPAKLEDSAVYLCASSPRGGLSSYNEQFFGPGTRLTVL.

The genes are TRBV6-5 and TRBJ1-1, with D possibly TRBD1 on 5 matching bases. CDR3 size: 15 residues. CDR1 and CDR2 from the germline V gene are MNHEY and SVGAGI. The ends were cut back, 2 bases at V and 5 bases at J, with 15 bases in the middle. This CDR3 is CASSYIKGRGTEAFF. As DNA, the CDR3 is TGTGCCAGCAGTTACATCAAGGGGAGAGGTACTGAAGCTTTCTTT.

The chain couples TRBV10-1 to TRBJ2-2; possibly TRBD1 for D (6 bases). V was clipped by 6 bases and J by 1 base, with 9 bases between them. The V gene's germline CDR1 is WNHNN and CDR2 SYGVQD (reference sequence). The CDR3 extends over 14 amino acids. In DNA form, the CDR3 reads TGCGCCAGCAGACCGGGACAGAACACCGGGGAGCTGTTTTTT. Translated, it gives CASRPGQNTGELFF.

V and J are TRBV19 and TRBJ2-1; 11 nucleotides match TRBD1. There are 15 residues in the CDR3. V lost 5 bases and J lost 8; bases outside the gene matches: 8. Germline V gene data show CDR1 as LNHDA and CDR2 as SQIVND (reference sequence). The CDR3 nucleotides read TGTGCCAGTAGTCGCGGGGACAGGGGGATCGATGAGCAGTTCTTC. It codes for CASSRGDRGIDEQFF.

The chain carries TRBV12-3 or TRBV12-4 and TRBJ1-2, with D tentatively TRBD1 (5 bases). CDR3 length: 11 residues. Between the trimmed V and J ends, which lost 5 bases and 8 bases, there was a span of 9 bases. CDR3 nucleotides: TGTGCCAGCAGTCTAGACAGAGGCTACACCTTC. It codes for CASSLDRGYTF.

This chain uses TRBV11-3 with TRBJ1-1; possibly TRBD1 for D (5 bases). This CDR3 contains 13 residues. Germline V gene lookup returns CDR1 SGHNT and CDR2 YENEEA. V shed 5 bases and J shed 8 bases, with 15 bases lying between them. The CDR3, as DNA: TGTGCCAGCAGCCCCAACGAGGGGACCGAAGCTTTCTTT. Protein sequence: CASSPNEGTEAFF.

This rearrangement joins TRBV10-3 to TRBJ2-1; D unresolved. V gave up 8 bases and J gave up 0 bases, with 11 bases separating them. CDR1 and CDR2 (germline): ENHRY, SYGVKD. This CDR3 contains 14 residues. This chain's CDR3 is CAIGERSSYNEQFF. The CDR3 coding sequence is TGTGCCATCGGAGAAAGAAGCTCCTACAATGAGCAGTTCTTC.

The J gene is TRBJ2-1, the V gene TRBV9; a weak D match, TRBD1 (6 bases). This CDR3 is built from 15 residues. Germline loops: CDR1 SGDLS, CDR2 YYNGEE. Trimming left V 3 bases short and J 8 bases short, with 18 bases between. CDR3 nucleotide sequence: TGTGCCAGCAGCGGAGGGGGAACAGGGAACCATGAGCAGTTCTTC. Encoded protein: CASSGGGTGNHEQFF.

The V gene is TRBV11-2, the J gene TRBJ1-6; D might be TRBD1 (5 bases). CDR1 and CDR2 from the germline V gene are SGHAT and FQNNGV. V was shortened by 5 bases and J by 0 bases, with 11 bases between the two germline ends. This CDR3 has 16 residues. The CDR3 loop is CASSKRQSSYNSPLHF. CDR3 in DNA: TGTGCCAGCAGCAAAAGACAGAGCTCCTATAATTCACCCCTCCACTTT.

The CDR3 sequence is CASSATGGNTEAFF. The CDR3 DNA is TGTGCCAGCAGCGCCACAGGGGGGAACACTGAAGCTTTCTTT. The genes are TRBV7-3 and TRBJ1-1, with 8 bases lining up with TRBD1. The CDR3 is 14 residues long. CDR1 SGHTA and CDR2 FQGTGA come from the germline V gene. With V trimmed by 5 bases and J by 1 base, 3 bases remained unmatched.

This sequence joins TRBV25-1 and TRBJ1-6; 9 bases match TRBD1. The junction had 2 bases not matched to a gene; V was cut back by 4 bases and J by 7 bases. The CDR3 covers 14 residues. Germline CDR1 MGHDK, CDR2 SYGVNS. The CDR3: CASSVTGGNSPLHF. In DNA, the CDR3 is TGTGCCAGCAGTGTAACAGGGGGCAATTCACCCCTCCACTTT. Looking up the rest from reference TRBV25-1 and TRBJ1-6 gives the full variable domain: EADIYQTPRYLVIGTGKKITLECSQTMGHDKMYWYQQDPGMELHLIHYSYGVNSTEKGDLSSESTVSRIRTEHFPLTLESARPSHTSQYLCASSVTGGNSPLHFGNGTRLTVT.

This chain connects TRBV3-1 (or the pseudogene TRBV3-2) to TRBJ1-6; 7 positions agree with TRBD1. CDR1 and CDR2 (germline): LGHDT, YNNKEL (reference sequence). CDR3 length: 17 residues. J was trimmed by 9 bases and V by 1 base; bases with no gene match: 12. The DNA for the CDR3 is TGTGCCAGCAGCCAAGGACATACCGGACAGGCGACTTCACCCCTCCACTTT. The encoded protein is CASSQGHTGQATSPLHF.

The chain has TRBV5-1 and TRBJ2-7; weak D call: TRBD2 (5 bases). The CDR3 is 15 amino acids. Trimming removed 3 bases from V and 3 bases from J, with 16 bases in between. Germline CDR1 SGHRS, CDR2 YFSETQ. The CDR3 loop reads CASSSDGLRRYEQYF. CDR3 in DNA: TGCGCCAGCAGCTCTGACGGACTTAGGCGCTACGAGCAGTACTTC. Full variable domain (remainder filled in from reference TRBV5-1 and TRBJ2-7): KAGVTQTPRYLIKTRGQQVTLSCSPISGHRSVSWYQQTPGQGLQFLFEYFSETQRNKGNFPGRFSGRQFSNSRSEMNVSTLELGDSALYLCASSSDGLRRYEQYFGPGTRLTVT.

The rearrangement links TRBV3-1 (or the pseudogene TRBV3-2) to TRBJ2-5; the match to TRBD2 covers 14 bases. V trimming: 4 bases; J trimming: 6 bases; junction bases outside the gene matches: 10. The CDR3 extends over 17 amino acids. Germline V lookup: CDR1 LGHDT, CDR2 YNNKEL (reference sequence). The CDR3 loop is CASSLGLAGGRGKTQYF. For the CDR3, the DNA is TGTGCCAGCAGCCTCGGACTAGCGGGGGGCCGGGGGAAGACCCAGTACTTC.

This chain connects TRBV6-5 to TRBJ2-1, with D perhaps being TRBD1 or TRBD2 (5 bases each). The V end was cut by 4 bases, the J end by 3 bases, with 16 bases between. The V gene's germline CDR1 is MNHEY and CDR2 SVGAGI. The CDR3 spans 16 residues. The CDR3 sequence: CASSSHQGRGYNEQFF. The CDR3 region has the DNA TGTGCCAGCAGTTCCCACCAGGGACGGGGCTACAATGAGCAGTTCTTC.

The V gene is TRBV18, the J gene TRBJ2-3; D call uncertain. The V end was cut by 2 bases, the J end by 5 bases, with 11 bases between. The germline V gene has CDR1 KGHSH and CDR2 LQKENI. The CDR3 covers 14 residues. CDR3 bases: TGTGCCAGCTCACCAGAAAGGGTGATAGATACGCAGTATTTT. Its protein is CASSPERVIDTQYF.

The chain employs TRBV3-1 (or the pseudogene TRBV3-2) and TRBJ2-3; either TRBD1 or TRBD2 may supply D (5 bases each). Germline values: CDR1 LGHDT, CDR2 YNNKEL (reference sequence). CDR3 length: 15 amino acids. V shed 4 bases and J shed 0 bases, with 11 bases lying between them. The CDR3, as DNA: TGTGCCAGCAGCCCGACCGGGACCAGCACAGATACGCAGTATTTT. Protein sequence: CASSPTGTSTDTQYF.

The gene calls are TRBV7-9 and TRBJ1-6; D is unresolved. The germline V gene has CDR1 SEHNR and CDR2 FQNEAQ (reference sequence). The CDR3 has 12 residues. V lost 2 bases to trimming and J lost 12 bases, with 8 bases between them. The CDR3 is CASSLSDGPLHF. The CDR3 nucleotides read TGTGCCAGCAGCTTAAGCGACGGACCCCTCCACTTT.

This chain connects TRBV7-8 to TRBJ1-1; perhaps TRBD1 as D (5 bases). V lost 4 bases, J lost 8 bases, and 11 bases lay in between. Germline V CDR1 and CDR2: SGHVS, FQNEAQ. This CDR3 spans 12 amino acids. CDR3 bases: TGTGCCAGCAGCTGGGGGTCAGGGGAAGCTTTCTTT. This gives the protein CASSWGSGEAFF.

The rearrangement links TRBV27 to TRBJ2-1; TRBD2 aligns across 7 bases. V shed 4 bases and J 5 bases; nucleotides not matched to a gene: 11. Germline CDR1 MNHEY, CDR2 SMNVEV (reference sequence). This CDR3 contains 16 residues. The CDR3 bases are TGTGCCAGCAGTTCCTGGTGGCAGCGGGGAAACAATGAGCAGTTCTTC. Translating it yields CASSSWWQRGNNEQFF.

This chain connects TRBV11-2 to TRBJ2-7; 8 bases map to TRBD2. This CDR3 contains 15 residues. Germline V gives CDR1 SGHAT, CDR2 FQNNGV. The V gene end was trimmed by 5 bases and the J gene end by 2 bases; junction bases not matched to a gene: 8. CDR3 amino acids: CASSPIKREPYEQYV. Written as DNA, the CDR3 is TGTGCCAGCAGCCCCATCAAGCGGGAGCCCTACGAGCAGTACGTC.

This clone was counted once. The rearrangement uses TRBV12-5 and TRBJ2-3; 7 bases map to TRBD1. The CDR3 is made up of 18 amino acids. CDR1 LGHNT and CDR2 FRNRAP come from the germline V gene. Germline trimming cut 2 bases from V and 2 bases from J; bases unmatched to any gene: 13. The CDR3 nucleotides are TGTGCTAGTGGTTTGCGACAGGGAATTTGGGTTCCCACAGATACGCAGTATTTT. Translation: CASGLRQGIWVPTDTQYF.